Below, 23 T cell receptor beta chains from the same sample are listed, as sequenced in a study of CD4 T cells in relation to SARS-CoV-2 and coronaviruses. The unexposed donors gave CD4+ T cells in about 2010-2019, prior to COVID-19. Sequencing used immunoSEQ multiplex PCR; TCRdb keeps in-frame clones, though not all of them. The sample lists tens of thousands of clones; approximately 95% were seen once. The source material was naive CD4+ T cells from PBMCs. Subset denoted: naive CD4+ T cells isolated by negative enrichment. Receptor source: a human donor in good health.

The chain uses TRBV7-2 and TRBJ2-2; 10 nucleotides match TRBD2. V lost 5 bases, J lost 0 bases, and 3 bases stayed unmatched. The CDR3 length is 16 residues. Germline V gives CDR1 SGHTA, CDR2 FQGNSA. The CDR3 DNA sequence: TGTGCCAGCAGCGCTAGCGGGGGAACGAACACCGGGGAGCTGTTTTTT. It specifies CASSASGGTNTGELFF.

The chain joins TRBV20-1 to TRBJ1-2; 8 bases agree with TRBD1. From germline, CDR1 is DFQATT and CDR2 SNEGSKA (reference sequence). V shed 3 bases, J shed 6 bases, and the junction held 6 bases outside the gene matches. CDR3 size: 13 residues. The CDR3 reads CSASNPGGNGYTF. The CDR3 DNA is TGCAGTGCTAGTAATCCAGGGGGCAATGGCTACACCTTC.

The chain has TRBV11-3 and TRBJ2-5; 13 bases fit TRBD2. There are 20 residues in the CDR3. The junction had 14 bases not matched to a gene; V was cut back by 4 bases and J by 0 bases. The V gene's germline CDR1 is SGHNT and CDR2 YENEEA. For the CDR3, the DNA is TGTGCCAGCAGCTCGCCCAAAGGGACTAGCGGGGATGTGTACCAAGAGACCCAGTACTTC. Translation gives CASSSPKGTSGDVYQETQYF.

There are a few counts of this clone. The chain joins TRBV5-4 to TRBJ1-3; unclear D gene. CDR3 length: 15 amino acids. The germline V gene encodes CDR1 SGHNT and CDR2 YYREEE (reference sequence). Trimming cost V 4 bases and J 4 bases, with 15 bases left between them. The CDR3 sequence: CASSLGSGAGNTIYF. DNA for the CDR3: TGTGCCAGCAGCCTGGGGTCGGGTGCGGGAAACACCATATATTTT.

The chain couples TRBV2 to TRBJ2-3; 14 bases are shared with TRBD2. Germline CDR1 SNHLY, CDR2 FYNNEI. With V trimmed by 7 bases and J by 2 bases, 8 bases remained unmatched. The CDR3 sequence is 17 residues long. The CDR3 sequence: CASKAPGLAGATDTQYF. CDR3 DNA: TGTGCCAGCAAGGCCCCGGGACTAGCGGGAGCCACAGATACGCAGTATTTT. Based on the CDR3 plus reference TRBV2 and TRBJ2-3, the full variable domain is EPEVTQTPSHQVTQMGQEVILRCVPISNHLYFYWYRQILGQKVEFLVSFYNNEISEKSEIFDDQFSVERPDGSNFTLKIRSTKLEDSAMYFCASKAPGLAGATDTQYFGPGTRLTVL.

CDR3 in amino acids: CSVTPIGAPMNTEAFF. The CDR3 DNA is TGCAGCGTCACCCCCATAGGCGCACCCATGAACACTGAAGCTTTCTTT. The chain couples TRBV29-1 to TRBJ1-1; D gene uncertain. Germline values: CDR1 SQVTM, CDR2 ANQGSEA. CDR3 length equals 16 residues. Trimming took 6 bases from V and 0 from J, leaving 20 bases between them.

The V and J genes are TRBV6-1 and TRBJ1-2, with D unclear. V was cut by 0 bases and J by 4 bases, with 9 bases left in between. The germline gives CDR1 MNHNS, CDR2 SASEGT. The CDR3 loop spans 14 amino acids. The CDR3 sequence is CASSEAGQLYGYTF. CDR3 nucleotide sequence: TGTGCCAGCAGTGAAGCCGGGCAGCTCTATGGCTACACCTTC.

CDR3 protein: CASSQNAPGASENGQYF. In DNA, the CDR3 is TGTGCCAGCAGCCAGAACGCCCCGGGGGCTTCGGAAAATGGGCAGTACTTC. The chain links TRBV3-1 (or the pseudogene TRBV3-2) to TRBJ2-7; D assignment may be TRBD1 or TRBD2 (6 bases each). Deletions cut 3 bases from V and 9 bases from J, with 27 bases between. CDR1 LGHDT and CDR2 YNNKEL come from the germline V gene (reference sequence). The CDR3 runs 17 residues.

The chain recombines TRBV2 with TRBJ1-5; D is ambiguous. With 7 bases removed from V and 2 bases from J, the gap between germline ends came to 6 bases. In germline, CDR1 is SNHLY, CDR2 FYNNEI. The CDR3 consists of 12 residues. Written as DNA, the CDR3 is TGTGCCAGCACGGGCGGCAATCAGCCCCAGCATTTT. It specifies CASTGGNQPQHF.

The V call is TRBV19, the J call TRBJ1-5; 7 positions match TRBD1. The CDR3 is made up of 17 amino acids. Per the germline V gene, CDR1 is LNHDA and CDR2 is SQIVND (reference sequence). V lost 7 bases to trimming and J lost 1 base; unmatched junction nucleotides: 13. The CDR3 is CASTGRFGQESNQPQHF. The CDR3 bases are TGTGCCAGTACCGGCAGGTTCGGACAGGAGAGCAATCAGCCCCAGCATTTT.

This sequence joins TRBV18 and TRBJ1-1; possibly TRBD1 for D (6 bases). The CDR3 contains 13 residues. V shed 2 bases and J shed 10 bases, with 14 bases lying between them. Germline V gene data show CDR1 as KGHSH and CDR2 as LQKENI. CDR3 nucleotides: TGTGCCAGCTCACCAGGGACAAGTTCTCCAGCTTTCTTT. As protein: CASSPGTSSPAFF.

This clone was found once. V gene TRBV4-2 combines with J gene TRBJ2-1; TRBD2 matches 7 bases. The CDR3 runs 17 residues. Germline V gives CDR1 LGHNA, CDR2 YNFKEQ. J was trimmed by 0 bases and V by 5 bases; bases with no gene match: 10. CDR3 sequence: CASSSPAGPNSYNEQFF. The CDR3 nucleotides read TGTGCCAGCAGCTCGCCAGCGGGACCCAACTCCTACAATGAGCAGTTCTTC.

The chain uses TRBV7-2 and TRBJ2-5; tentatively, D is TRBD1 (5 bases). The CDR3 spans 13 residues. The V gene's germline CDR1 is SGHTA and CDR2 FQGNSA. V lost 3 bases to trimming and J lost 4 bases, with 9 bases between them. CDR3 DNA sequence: TGTGCCAGCAGCTTCCCAGGGTTAGAGACCCAGTACTTC. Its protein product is CASSFPGLETQYF.

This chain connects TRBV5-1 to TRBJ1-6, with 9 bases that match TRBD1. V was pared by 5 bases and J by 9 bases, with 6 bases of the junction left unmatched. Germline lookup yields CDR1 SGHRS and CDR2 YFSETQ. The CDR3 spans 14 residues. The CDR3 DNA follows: TGCGCCAGCAGGGCCGGGACAGGGTCTTCACCCCTCCACTTT. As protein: CASRAGTGSSPLHF.

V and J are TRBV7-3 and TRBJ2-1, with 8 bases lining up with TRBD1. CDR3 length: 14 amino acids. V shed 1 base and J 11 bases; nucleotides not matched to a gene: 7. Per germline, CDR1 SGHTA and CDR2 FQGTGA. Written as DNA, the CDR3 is TGTGCCAGCAGCTTAATGGGTGGACAGGGCAAGCAGTTCTTC. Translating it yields CASSLMGGQGKQFF. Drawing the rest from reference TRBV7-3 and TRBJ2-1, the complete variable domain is GAGVSQTPSNKVTEKGKYVELRCDPISGHTALYWYRQSLGQGPEFLIYFQGTGAADDSGLPNDRFFAVRPEGSVSTLKIQRTERGDSAVYLCASSLMGGQGKQFFGPGTRLTVL.

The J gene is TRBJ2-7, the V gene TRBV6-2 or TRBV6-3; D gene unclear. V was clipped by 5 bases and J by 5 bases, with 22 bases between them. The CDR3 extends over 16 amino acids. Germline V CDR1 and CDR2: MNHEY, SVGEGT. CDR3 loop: CASSRHSSLRPDEQYF. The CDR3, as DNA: TGTGCCAGCAGTCGCCACAGTTCCCTGAGACCCGACGAGCAGTACTTC.

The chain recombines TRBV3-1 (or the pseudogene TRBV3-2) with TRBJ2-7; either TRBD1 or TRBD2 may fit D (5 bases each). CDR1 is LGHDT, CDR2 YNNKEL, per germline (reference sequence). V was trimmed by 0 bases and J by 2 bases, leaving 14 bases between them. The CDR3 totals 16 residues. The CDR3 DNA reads TGTGCCAGCAGCCAAGATAGTGGGACCCCAGCCTACGAGCAGTACTTC. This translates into CASSQDSGTPAYEQYF.

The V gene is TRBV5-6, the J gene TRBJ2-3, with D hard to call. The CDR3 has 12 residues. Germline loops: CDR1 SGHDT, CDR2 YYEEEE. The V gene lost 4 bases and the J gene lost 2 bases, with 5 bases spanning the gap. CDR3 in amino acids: CASSPNTDTQYF. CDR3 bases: TGTGCCAGCAGCCCGAACACAGATACGCAGTATTTT.

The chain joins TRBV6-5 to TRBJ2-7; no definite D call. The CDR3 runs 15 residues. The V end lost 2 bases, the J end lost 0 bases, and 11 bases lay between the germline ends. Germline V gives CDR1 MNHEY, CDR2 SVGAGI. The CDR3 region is CASSYGPSSSYEQYF. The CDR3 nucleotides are TGTGCCAGCAGTTACGGTCCTTCAAGCTCCTACGAGCAGTACTTC.

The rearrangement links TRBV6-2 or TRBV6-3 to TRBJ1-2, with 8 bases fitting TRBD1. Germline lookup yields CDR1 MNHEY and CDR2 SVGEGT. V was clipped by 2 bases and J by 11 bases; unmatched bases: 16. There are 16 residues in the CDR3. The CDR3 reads CASSYLFFRGQDVYTF. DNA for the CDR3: TGTGCCAGCAGTTACCTCTTCTTCAGGGGGCAGGACGTGTACACCTTC.

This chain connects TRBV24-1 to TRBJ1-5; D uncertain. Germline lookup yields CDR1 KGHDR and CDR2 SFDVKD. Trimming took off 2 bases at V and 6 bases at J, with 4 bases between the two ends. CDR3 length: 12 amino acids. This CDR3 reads CATSDSGQPQHF. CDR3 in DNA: TGTGCCACCAGTGATTCTGGTCAGCCCCAGCATTTT.

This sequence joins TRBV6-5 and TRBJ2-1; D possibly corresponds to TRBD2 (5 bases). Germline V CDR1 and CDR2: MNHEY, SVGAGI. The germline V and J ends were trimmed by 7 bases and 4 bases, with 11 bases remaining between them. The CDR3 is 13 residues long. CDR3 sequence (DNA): TGTGCCAGCAACCCTCCGGGGTACAATGAGCAGTTCTTC. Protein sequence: CASNPPGYNEQFF.

The CDR3 sequence: CATTAERGRAEAFF. The CDR3 DNA is TGTGCCACCACAGCAGAGAGGGGTAGAGCTGAAGCTTTCTTT. This chain links TRBV15 with TRBJ1-1; D possibly corresponds to TRBD1 (5 bases). V was pared by 7 bases and J by 6 bases, with 18 bases between. This CDR3 is 14 amino acids long. Per the germline V gene, CDR1 is LNHNV and CDR2 is YYDKDF (reference sequence). The variable domain in full, with the rest retrieved from reference TRBV15 and TRBJ1-1, is DAMVIQNPRYQVTQFGKPVTLSCSQTLNHNVMYWYQQKSSQAPKLLFHYYDKDFNNEADTPDNFQSRRPNTSFCFLDIRSPGLGDTAMYLCATTAERGRAEAFFGQGTRLTVV.